One and the same sample provided the 4 T cell receptor beta chains below, sequenced in a study of cytomegalovirus exposure and HLA in healthy donors. The primer mix had 60 Vbeta and 13 Jbeta primers. Measured with immunoSEQ multiplex PCR; TCRdb has only the in-frame clones, and not every one. Counted here are over 150,000 clones, less than 85% occurring once; the ten biggest clones make up 4.3%. Sequencing was done on a sample of PBMCs. The source of these receptors is a man aged 35 to 55 in good health and CMV-seronegative.

The chain uses TRBV5-1 and TRBJ2-1, with 8 bases identical to TRBD1. This CDR3 is built from 14 residues. The V and J ends lost 0 bases and 6 bases, in that order; junction bases with no gene match: 2. The germline V gene has CDR1 SGHRS and CDR2 YFSETQ. For the CDR3, the DNA is TGCGCCAGCAGCTTGGCAGGACAGGGCAATGAGCAGTTCTTC. Translation: CASSLAGQGNEQFF.

V usage is TRBV5-5 and J usage is TRBJ1-1; D is unclear. Per germline, CDR1 SGHKS and CDR2 YYEKEE (reference sequence). The CDR3 consists of 15 residues. The V end was cut by 2 bases, the J end by 0 bases, with 11 bases between. DNA of the CDR3: TGTGCCAGCAGCTTCGAGGGATGGGTGAACACTGAAGCTTTCTTT. Protein sequence: CASSFEGWVNTEAFF.

V usage is TRBV15 and J usage is TRBJ2-3; 8 bases are a match to TRBD2. Trimming at V came to 3 bases and at J to 4 bases, leaving 6 bases not matched to a gene. CDR3 length: 15 amino acids. Germline V gene sequence: CDR1 LNHNV, CDR2 YYDKDF (reference sequence). The CDR3 coding sequence is TGTGCCACCAGCAGTGGAGGACTAGCTGCAGATACGCAGTATTTT. Encoded protein: CATSSGGLAADTQYF.

The chain uses TRBV4-3 and TRBJ2-7; 7 bases are shared with TRBD1. J gave up 5 bases and V 0 bases, and 4 bases lay outside the gene matches. The CDR3 length is 14 residues. Per the germline V gene, CDR1 is LGHNA and CDR2 is YSLEER. DNA of the CDR3: TGCGCCAGCAGCCAAGACAGGGGGTTTAACGAGCAGTACTTC. As protein: CASSQDRGFNEQYF.